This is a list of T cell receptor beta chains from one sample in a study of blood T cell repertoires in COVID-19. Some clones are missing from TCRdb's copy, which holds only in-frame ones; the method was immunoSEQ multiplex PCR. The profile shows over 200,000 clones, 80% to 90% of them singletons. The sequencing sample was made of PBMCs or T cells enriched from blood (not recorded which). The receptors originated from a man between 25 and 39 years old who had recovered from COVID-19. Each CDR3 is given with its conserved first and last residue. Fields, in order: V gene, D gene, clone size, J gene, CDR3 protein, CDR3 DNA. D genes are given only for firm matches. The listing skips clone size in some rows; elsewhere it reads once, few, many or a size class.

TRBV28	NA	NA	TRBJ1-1	CASSIYLQGNTEAFF	TGTGCCAGCAGTATTTACCTTCAGGGGAACACTGAAGCTTTCTTT
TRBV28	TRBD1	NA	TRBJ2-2	CASSLWGTVPTGELFF	TGTGCCAGCAGTTTATGGGGGACAGTCCCCACCGGGGAGCTGTTTTTT
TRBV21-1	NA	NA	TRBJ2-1	CARQPTGFPYNEQFF	TGTGCCAGGCAACCCACAGGGTTCCCTTACAATGAGCAGTTCTTC
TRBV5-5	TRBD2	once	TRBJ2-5	CASSSTSGRGETQYF	TGTGCCAGCAGCTCAACTAGCGGGAGGGGAGAGACCCAGTACTTC
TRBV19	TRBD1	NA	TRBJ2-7	CASSRGQGAPYEQYF	TGTGCCAGTAGTAGAGGACAGGGAGCACCATACGAGCAGTACTTC
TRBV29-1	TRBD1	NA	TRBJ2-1	CSLDRDTYNEQFF	TGCAGCCTCGACAGGGATACCTACAATGAGCAGTTCTTC
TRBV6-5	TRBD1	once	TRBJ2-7	CASSYRQGAGEQYF	TGTGCCAGCAGTTACCGACAGGGGGCCGGGGAGCAGTACTTC
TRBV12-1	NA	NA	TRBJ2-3	CASSLKLAGVPTDTQYF	TGTGCCAGCAGCTTGAAACTAGCGGGAGTCCCCACAGATACGCAGTATTTT
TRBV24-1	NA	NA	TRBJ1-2	CATSDSRTRVSGYGYTF	TGTGCCACCAGTGATTCGCGAACCAGGGTTTCGGGCTATGGCTACACCTTC
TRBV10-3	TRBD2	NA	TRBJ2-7	CAIKAGPSGSTSYEQYF	TGTGCCATCAAAGCTGGGCCTAGCGGGAGCACCTCCTACGAGCAGTACTTC
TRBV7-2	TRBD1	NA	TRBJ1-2	CASSTDRGLAYGYTF	TGTGCCAGCAGCACGGACAGGGGTCTCGCCTATGGCTACACCTTC
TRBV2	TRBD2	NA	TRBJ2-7	CASSGGTSGRRAHEQYF	TGTGCCAGCAGTGGTGGGACTAGCGGGAGGAGGGCACACGAGCAGTACTTC
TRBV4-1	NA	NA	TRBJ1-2	CASSQQMGAGYGYTF	TGCGCCAGCAGCCAACAAATGGGGGCTGGCTATGGCTACACCTTC
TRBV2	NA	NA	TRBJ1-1	CASSIPGQPNTEAFF	TGTGCCAGCAGTATACCGGGACAACCGAACACTGAAGCTTTCTTT
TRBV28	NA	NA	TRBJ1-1	CASSLGGGPSTEAFF	TGTGCCAGCAGTTTGGGAGGGGGGCCGAGCACTGAAGCTTTCTTT
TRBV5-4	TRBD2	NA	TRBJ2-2	CASSLDGGASGELFF	TGTGCCAGCAGCTTGGACGGGGGGGCGAGCGGGGAGCTGTTTTTT
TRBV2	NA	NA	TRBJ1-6	CASRETASLSYNSPLHF	TGTGCCAGCAGGGAAACAGCCTCCCTCTCCTATAATTCACCCCTCCACTTT
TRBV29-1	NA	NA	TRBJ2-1	CSAVHRVSYNEQFF	TGCAGCGCCGTACATCGGGTCTCCTACAATGAGCAGTTCTTC
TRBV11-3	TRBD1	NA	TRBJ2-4	CASSPTGANIQYF	TGTGCCAGCAGCCCGACAGGGGCCAACATTCAGTACTTC
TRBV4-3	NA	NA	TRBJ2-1	CASSQEQSNEQFF	TGCGCCAGCAGCCAAGAACAATCCAATGAGCAGTTCTTC
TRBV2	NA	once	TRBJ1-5	CASSPQNRGNQPQHF	TGTGCCAGCAGTCCCCAAAACAGGGGCAATCAGCCCCAGCATTTT
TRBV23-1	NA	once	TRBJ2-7	CASSLEAPTDTYEQYF	TGCGCCAGCAGTCTAGAAGCCCCGACGGACACCTACGAGCAGTACTTC
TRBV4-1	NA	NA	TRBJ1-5	CASSPSTSNSNQPQHF	TGCGCCAGCAGCCCATCGACAAGTAATAGCAATCAGCCCCAGCATTTT
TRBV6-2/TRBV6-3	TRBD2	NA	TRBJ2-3	CASSYPTLAGGLDTQYF	TGTGCCAGCAGTTACCCCACACTAGCGGGGGGGCTAGATACGCAGTATTTT
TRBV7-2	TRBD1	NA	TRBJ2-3	CASSYAGGARTDTQYF	TGTGCCAGCAGCTATGCAGGGGGCGCTAGAACAGATACGCAGTATTTT
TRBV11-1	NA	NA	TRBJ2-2	CASRYGTSNTGELFF	TGTGCCAGCAGATATGGGACTTCGAACACCGGGGAGCTGTTTTTT
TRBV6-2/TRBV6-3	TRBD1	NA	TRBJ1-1	CASSFIIGGADTEAFF	TGTGCCAGCAGTTTTATTATAGGGGGCGCGGACACTGAAGCTTTCTTT
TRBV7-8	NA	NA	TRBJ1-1	CASSSQASPGAFF	TGTGCCAGCAGCTCTCAGGCCTCACCGGGGGCTTTCTTT
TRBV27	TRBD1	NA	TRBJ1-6	CASSAGQVGLWSLHF	TGTGCCAGCAGTGCCGGACAGGTGGGGCTTTGGTCCCTCCACTTT
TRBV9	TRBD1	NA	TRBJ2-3	CASSQMDRGWSDTQYF	TGTGCCAGCAGCCAAATGGACAGGGGGTGGTCAGATACGCAGTATTTT